The 6 T cell receptor beta chains below were found in one sample sequenced in a study of metastatic and nonmetastatic thyroid tumors. TCRdb re-analyzed the PCR reads using MiXCR. The profile shows 9,000 to 13,000 clones, less than 40% of them singletons. Ahead of thyroid surgery, no patient had received treatment of any kind. Specimen: tumor tissue. The receptors derive from a female donor with papillary thyroid cancer or a benign thyroid nodule (not recorded which). Some clones in this sample may be carry-over from other donors' samples.

By proportion, this clone is medium-sized (0.01 to 0.1%). The chain joins TRBV2 to TRBJ2-2, with D uncertain. Germline CDR1 and CDR2: SNHLY and FYNNEI. The CDR3 contains 12 residues. Trimming took off 2 bases at V and 9 bases at J, with 7 bases between the two ends. The CDR3 sequence: CASSELRRELFF. The CDR3 nucleotides read TGTGCCAGCAGTGAACTTAGGAGGGAGCTGTTTTTT.

This clone was counted ten times or more. At one end, the junction sequence differs from germline, possibly due to a read error. V is TRBV5-1 and J is TRBJ1-1; a weak D match, TRBD1 (5 bases). Germline V lookup: CDR1 SGHRS, CDR2 YFSETQ. The CDR3 contains 11 residues. This CDR3 is CVGQTNTEAFF. The DNA for the CDR3 is TGTGTGGGGCAGACGAACACTGAAGCTTTCTTT.

A few counts support this clone. The V gene is TRBV12-5, the J gene TRBJ1-2; TRBD1 matches at 7 bases. From germline, CDR1 is LGHNT and CDR2 FRNRAP. The ends lost 2 bases at V and 7 bases at J; junction bases unmatched: 7. The length of the CDR3 is 14 residues. The CDR3 is CASGLYDRVVGYTF. The DNA for the CDR3 is TGTGCTAGTGGTTTGTATGACAGGGTGGTTGGCTACACCTTC.

This clone is medium-sized by share. The V and J genes are TRBV19 and TRBJ2-2; D is unresolved. Germline loops: CDR1 LNHDA, CDR2 SQIVND (reference sequence). Trimming took off 7 bases at V and 1 base at J, with 10 bases between the two ends. This CDR3 spans 14 amino acids. The CDR3 reads CASIGEQNTGELFF. CDR3 nucleotide sequence: TGTGCCAGTATAGGAGAACAGAACACCGGGGAGCTGTTTTTT.

This clone was seen a few times. The chain couples TRBV2 to TRBJ2-1, with 11 nucleotides matching TRBD2. J gave up 10 bases and V 6 bases, and 11 bases lay outside the gene matches. The CDR3 length is 15 residues. Germline loops: CDR1 SNHLY, CDR2 FYNNEI. CDR3 DNA: TGTGCCAGCAGGTTAGCGGGAGGGGCTACGGAAGAGCAGTTCTTC. Amino acids: CASRLAGGATEEQFF. The whole variable domain, remainder taken from reference TRBV2 and TRBJ2-1, is EPEVTQTPSHQVTQMGQEVILRCVPISNHLYFYWYRQILGQKVEFLVSFYNNEISEKSEIFDDQFSVERPDGSNFTLKIRSTKLEDSAMYFCASRLAGGATEEQFFGPGTRLTVL.

This clone occurred a few times. The chain combines TRBV28 with TRBJ1-1; 7 bases match TRBD1. The CDR3 length is 14 residues. Germline V gene lookup returns CDR1 MDHEN and CDR2 SYDVKM. Trimming removed 2 bases from V and 5 bases from J; junction bases left unmatched: 5. CDR3: CASSLVSGGTEAFF. The CDR3 nucleotides are TGTGCCAGCAGTTTAGTGTCAGGGGGGACTGAAGCTTTCTTT. The full variable domain, its missing parts supplied by reference TRBV28 and TRBJ1-1, is DVKVTQSSRYLVKRTGEKVFLECVQDMDHENMFWYRQDPGLGLRLIYFSYDVKMKEKGDIPEGYSVSREKKERFSLILESASTNQTSMYLCASSLVSGGTEAFFGQGTRLTVV.